Sequencing of this T cell receptor (beta chain) was carried out in a study of blood T cell repertoires in COVID-19. Germline-derived CDR1 and CDR2 are MNHEY and SMNVEV (reference sequence). The trim removed 3 bases at V and 4 bases at J, leaving 15 bases unmatched. CDR3 length equals 19 residues. Method: immunoSEQ multiplex PCR; TCRdb's copy keeps in-frame clones and lacks some. Of about 140,000 clones in the sample, roughly 80% were seen once. V and J are TRBV27 and TRBJ2-1; TRBD2 aligns across 10 bases. Sequenced sample: PBMCs or T cells enriched from blood (not recorded which). This TCR came from a man aged 35 to 55 with acute COVID-19. CDR3 loop: CASSFSLGAGGPSYNEQFF. The CDR3 bases are TGTGCCAGCAGTTTCTCCCTGGGAGCGGGGGGGCCCTCGTACAATGAGCAGTTCTTC.